Listed here are 10 T cell receptor beta chains from one sample, sequenced in a study of CD8+ T cells in alopecia areata (dated by TCRdb to the late 2010s). Receptors were amplified or captured by the immunoSEQ multiplex PCR assay. For TCR sequencing, RNA was extracted from every sample and reverse transcribed into cDNA to serve as template. In TCRdb, the immuneACCESS table is reduced to in-frame sequences with V and J assigned. These tables do not hold every clone; where another copy was compared, an unresolved V gene accounts for under half, and the others remain unexplained. Recorded for this sample are about 150,000 clones; about three fifths of them occurred a single time. The top ten hold 30% to 45% of the sample. The material sequenced was CD8+ T cells sorted from blood. The receptor set was obtained from a human donor in good health.

The chain uses TRBV4-2 and TRBJ2-7, with TRBD2 matching over 15 bases. Trimming removed 0 bases from V and 6 bases from J; junction bases left unmatched: 9. This CDR3 is 18 amino acids long. Germline CDR1 LGHNA, CDR2 YNFKEQ. CDR3 amino acids: CASSQEQGLAGGQSEQYF. DNA of the CDR3: TGTGCCAGCAGCCAAGAACAGGGACTAGCGGGAGGTCAGAGCGAGCAGTACTTC.

J is TRBJ1-1 and V is TRBV4-1, with a tentative D call TRBD1 (6 bases). The V end was cut by 1 base, the J end by 10 bases, with 10 bases between. This CDR3 is built from 12 residues. Germline values: CDR1 MGHRA, CDR2 YSYEKL. CDR3 nucleotide sequence: TGCGCCAGCAGCCAAGGCTCCAGGGGAGCTTTCTTT. This translates into CASSQGSRGAFF.

This chain's CDR3 is CASSPTEGYSYNEQFF. The CDR3 DNA follows: TGTGCCAGCAGCCCAACCGAGGGGTACTCCTACAATGAGCAGTTCTTC. The chain carries TRBV7-9 and TRBJ2-1, with D perhaps TRBD1 or TRBD2 (5 bases each). The germline CDR1 and CDR2 sequences are SEHNR and FQNEAQ (reference sequence). The CDR3 length is 16 residues. Trimming took 5 bases from V and 0 from J, leaving 14 bases between them.

CDR3 in DNA: TGTGCCTGGAGTGTAATCCGGGACTACGAGCAGTACTTC. This translates into CAWSVIRDYEQYF. The chain is built from TRBV30 and TRBJ2-7, with D possibly TRBD2 on 5 matching bases. CDR1 GTSNPN and CDR2 SVGIG come from the germline V gene (reference sequence). The CDR3 covers 13 residues. V lost 0 bases and J lost 3, with 9 bases in between.

The gene calls are TRBV29-1 and TRBJ2-6; D may be TRBD1 (6 bases). Germline V gene sequence: CDR1 SQVTM, CDR2 ANQGSEA. This CDR3 spans 18 amino acids. V dropped 2 bases and J dropped 0 bases, with 17 bases sitting between them. Here the CDR3 reads CSVETSPGHRSGANVLTF. Here the CDR3 DNA reads TGCAGCGTTGAAACCTCACCGGGACACCGCTCTGGGGCCAACGTCCTGACTTTC.

This chain joins TRBV28 and TRBJ2-2, with 11 bases identical to TRBD2. Germline V CDR1 and CDR2: MDHEN, SYDVKM. The V segment lost 5 bases and the J segment 8 bases; nucleotides outside the gene matches: 10. The CDR3 covers 16 residues. CDR3 coding DNA: TGTGCCAGCAGTCTCGGGACTAGCGGCCTAGGAGGGGAGCTGTTTTTT. Protein: CASSLGTSGLGGELFF. The whole variable domain, filled in from reference TRBV28 and TRBJ2-2, reads DVKVTQSSRYLVKRTGEKVFLECVQDMDHENMFWYRQDPGLGLRLIYFSYDVKMKEKGDIPEGYSVSREKKERFSLILESASTNQTSMYLCASSLGTSGLGGELFFGEGSRLTVL.

The chain has TRBV5-1 and TRBJ1-1, with D uncertain. CDR1 and CDR2 (germline): SGHRS, YFSETQ. The V end was cut by 2 bases, the J end by 5 bases, with 10 bases between. The CDR3 is 13 residues long. CDR3 nucleotide sequence: TGCGCCAGCAGCTTAGCTACGGCGACTGAAGCTTTCTTT. Protein product: CASSLATATEAFF.

The chain joins TRBV10-3 to TRBJ2-7, with D uncertain. The CDR3 runs 11 residues. The V end was cut by 0 bases, the J end by 5 bases, with 2 bases between. Germline V lookup: CDR1 ENHRY, CDR2 SYGVKD. CDR3 nucleotides: TGTGCCATCAGTGAGTCTCACGAGCAGTACTTC. Translation: CAISESHEQYF.

The genes are TRBV27 and TRBJ2-1; weak D call: TRBD2 (5 bases). This CDR3 comprises 16 residues. V was shortened by 5 bases and J by 7 bases, with 21 bases between the two germline ends. Germline V gene lookup returns CDR1 MNHEY and CDR2 SMNVEV (reference sequence). The DNA for the CDR3 is TGTGCCAGCAGTCCCTCAATTGGAGGAGTTCTAAATGAGCAGTTCTTC. Translated: CASSPSIGGVLNEQFF.

The CDR3: CSVEVRRDPGGYEQYF. CDR3 coding DNA: TGCAGCGTTGAAGTTCGCAGGGACCCGGGGGGCTACGAGCAGTACTTC. V is TRBV29-1 and J is TRBJ2-7; 7 bases fit TRBD2. The CDR3 contains 16 residues. CDR1 and CDR2 (germline): SQVTM, ANQGSEA. J gave up 3 bases and V 1 base, and 12 bases lay outside the gene matches.